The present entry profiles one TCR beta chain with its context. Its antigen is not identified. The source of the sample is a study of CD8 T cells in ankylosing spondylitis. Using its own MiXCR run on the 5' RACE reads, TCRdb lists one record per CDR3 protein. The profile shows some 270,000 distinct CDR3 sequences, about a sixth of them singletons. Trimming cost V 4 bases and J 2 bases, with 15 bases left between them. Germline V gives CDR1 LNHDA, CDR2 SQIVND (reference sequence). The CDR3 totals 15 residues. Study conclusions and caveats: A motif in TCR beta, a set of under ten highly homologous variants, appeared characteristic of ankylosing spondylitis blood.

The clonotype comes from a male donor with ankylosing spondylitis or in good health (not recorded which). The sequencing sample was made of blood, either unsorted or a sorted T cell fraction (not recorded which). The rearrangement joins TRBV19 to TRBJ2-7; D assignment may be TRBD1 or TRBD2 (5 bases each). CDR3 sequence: CASSTGPGETYEQYF. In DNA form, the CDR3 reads TGTGCCAGTAGTACGGGGCCCGGGGAAACCTACGAGCAGTACTTC.